The rows below give T cell receptor beta chains drawn from one sample of a study of blood T cell repertoires in COVID-19. Clones were sequenced by immunoSEQ multiplex PCR, and TCRdb holds only the in-frame ones, with some missing. There are 250,000 or so clones in the sample; around 86% occur only once, and roughly 1.7% lies in the top ten. Input material: PBMCs or T cells enriched from blood (not recorded which). The receptors stem from a woman between 50 and 59 years old who had recovered from COVID-19. Each CDR3 is given with its conserved first and last residue. The D gene is left open where the match is weak. For some rows the clone size is stated as once, few or many, or as a class when expanded; others skip it.

V	size	J	D	CDR3	DNA
TRBV11-2	.	TRBJ2-7	.	CASSLEVQNSYEQYF	TGTGCCAGCAGCTTAGAGGTACAGAACTCCTACGAGCAGTACTTC
TRBV27	.	TRBJ2-7	TRBD2	CASSPLGLAGNYEQYF	TGTGCCAGCAGTCCCTTGGGACTAGCGGGGAACTACGAGCAGTACTTC
TRBV2	.	TRBJ1-1	.	CASKWGMDTEAFF	TGTGCCAGCAAATGGGGCATGGACACTGAAGCTTTCTTT
TRBV7-2	.	TRBJ2-2	TRBD1	CASSLRQGAGELFF	TGTGCCAGCAGCTTGAGGCAGGGGGCCGGGGAGCTGTTTTTT
TRBV14	.	TRBJ1-1	.	CASTAFMNTEAFF	TGTGCCAGTACAGCCTTCATGAACACTGAAGCTTTCTTT
TRBV15	few	TRBJ1-4	TRBD1	CATSRGTGDNEKLFF	TGTGCCACCAGCAGGGGGACAGGGGATAATGAAAAACTGTTTTTT
TRBV14	.	TRBJ1-3	TRBD1	CASSQTRTGAGNTIYF	TGTGCCAGCAGCCAAACAAGGACAGGGGCTGGAAACACCATATATTTT
TRBV12-5	.	TRBJ1-6	TRBD1	CAETGGGSYNSPLHF	TGTGCTGAGACAGGGGGCGGCTCCTATAATTCACCCCTCCACTTT
TRBV2	.	TRBJ2-1	TRBD2	CAIPGRTSAYNEQFF	TGTGCAATCCCAGGGCGGACTAGCGCGTACAATGAGCAGTTCTTC
TRBV10-2	.	TRBJ2-3	TRBD2	CASGALAGKGDTQYF	TGCGCCAGCGGGGCTCTAGCGGGCAAAGGAGATACGCAGTATTTT
TRBV27	.	TRBJ2-6	TRBD1	CASSLGTVGANVLTF	TGTGCCAGCAGTCTAGGGACAGTTGGGGCCAACGTCCTGACTTTC
TRBV19	.	TRBJ2-2	TRBD1	CASSKDRGRWLFF	TGTGCCAGTAGTAAGGACAGGGGGCGGTGGCTGTTTTTT
TRBV25-1	.	TRBJ2-7	TRBD1	CASSDARGSYEQYF	TGTGCCAGCAGTGATGCCAGGGGGTCCTACGAGCAGTACTTC
TRBV7-2	.	TRBJ2-7	TRBD2	CASSLVSGMDYEQYF	TGTGCCAGCAGCTTAGTCAGCGGGATGGACTACGAGCAGTACTTC
TRBV5-4	.	TRBJ1-2	TRBD1	CASSRTGTDYGYTF	TGTGCCAGCAGCCGGACAGGGACTGACTATGGCTACACCTTC
TRBV25-1	.	TRBJ2-3	TRBD2	CASALGASGSRPDTQYF	TGTGCCAGCGCCCTAGGGGCTAGCGGGAGTCGCCCAGATACGCAGTATTTT
TRBV7-9	.	TRBJ2-3	.	CASSLSPGNQYF	TGTGCCAGCAGCTTAAGTCCCGGGAATCAGTATTTT
TRBV30	once	TRBJ1-3	.	CAWSDGRGNTIYF	TGTGCCTGGAGCGACGGGAGGGGAAACACCATATATTTT
TRBV11-2	.	TRBJ1-1	.	CASSPQQNTEAFF	TGTGCCAGCAGCCCACAGCAGAACACTGAAGCTTTCTTT
TRBV3-1/TRBV3-2	.	TRBJ2-1	TRBD2	CASSQGIAGDYNEQFF	TGTGCCAGCAGCCAAGGGATTGCGGGGGACTACAATGAGCAGTTCTTC
TRBV2	.	TRBJ2-3	TRBD2	CASSEGLAGDTQYF	TGTGCCAGCAGTGAGGGACTAGCGGGAGATACGCAGTATTTT
TRBV10-3	.	TRBJ2-7	TRBD2	CAIREAGGPGEQYF	TGTGCCATCAGAGAGGCGGGAGGCCCGGGCGAGCAGTACTTC
TRBV18	once	TRBJ1-5	.	CASSPKSGRDQPQHF	TGTGCCAGCTCACCAAAAAGCGGCCGGGATCAGCCCCAGCATTTT
TRBV5-6	.	TRBJ2-2	.	CASSLLGQGTGELFF	TGTGCCAGCAGCTTGTTAGGACAAGGCACCGGGGAGCTGTTTTTT
TRBV19	.	TRBJ2-5	.	CASTELGQEETQYF	TGTGCCAGTACCGAGCTGGGACAAGAAGAGACCCAGTACTTC
TRBV6-5	.	TRBJ1-1	.	CASSYQGGMNTEAFF	TGTGCCAGCAGTTACCAGGGTGGAATGAACACTGAAGCTTTCTTT
TRBV5-4	.	TRBJ1-3	.	CASSLMLGGSGNTIYF	TGTGCCAGCAGCCTAATGCTGGGGGGGTCTGGAAACACCATATATTTT